This TCR beta chain was documented in a study of Tregs in tolerant kidney transplant recipients (dated by TCRdb to the late 2010s). Concerning the study at large: Before combined kidney and bone marrow transplantation, this study identified donor-specific regulatory T cells using TCRbeta sequencing and then followed those same cells after transplant. The paper's findings and limits, for the study overall: Because only a small number of patients were included, the study had limitations, and the results will need to be validated in larger populations as well as under other immunosuppression protocols. Biological reproducibility was not directly assessed, although technical replication error appeared to be minimal. Donor-specific Treg expansion was found to exceed global Treg expansion in tolerant patients, suggesting antigen-driven rather than nonspecific expansion. The most biologically relevant and donor-specific TCRbeta repertoire appeared to be identified by expanding Tregs with activated donor B cells. For some patients the PCR primers changed over time, which made it impossible to compare the samples from those patients at the nucleotide level.

CDR1 and CDR2 are drawn from the germline V gene (reference sequence): LNHDA, SQIVND. Including cysteine and phenylalanine, the CDR3 has 15 amino acids. CDR3 DNA is the only sequence kept; it has 45 bases, read in frame from the first base. Unmatched junction bases come to 5, with V trimmed by 7 bases and J by 2 bases. This clone appeared a few times. What this receptor recognizes is not known. No base-level quality is on record; no much larger clone is a single base apart. Genomic DNA was extracted from sorted cells with the QIAGEN DNeasy Blood and Tissue Kit for TCRbeta CDR3 sequencing. High-throughput TCRbeta CDR3 sequencing, which included PCR amplification with bias correction and internal controls, was done commercially through immunoSEQ. In the authors' own workflow: Unique productive TCRbeta sequences were defined by CDR3 nucleotide sequence where primers matched, and otherwise by CDR3 amino acid sequence together with Vbeta and Jbeta genes. To correct for sorting error, sequences found in more than one sorted population at a frequency ratio of 2:1 or less were discarded, and the remaining shared sequences were assigned to the population with the higher frequency. A sequence was defined as donor-reactive if the sequence was expanded at least 5-fold in CFSE-low cells compared with unstimulated cells and had a frequency of at least 0.01% in CFSE-low cells. Repertoire divergence was quantified by Jensen-Shannon divergence using the top 100 TCRbeta sequences ranked by frequency. For samples with multiple sequencing runs, sorting error was corrected in each run separately before the runs were combined. In TCRdb, the immuneACCESS table is reduced to in-frame sequences with V and J assigned. These tables do not hold every clone; where another copy was compared, an unresolved V gene accounts for under half, and the others remain unexplained. V and J calls and clone size are copied from that table; D and trimming were computed from the DNA. A total of approximately 60,000 clones appear in this sample, about 90% of them only once. Of the sample, 3.8% falls within the top ten clones.

Explained via the paper, the time point label denotes: 6 months after combined kidney and bone marrow transplant. Transplants used related donors with nonmyeloablative bone marrow transplantation; mixed chimerism was transient in the human trials. Thawed PBMCs were FACS-sorted into unstimulated Tregs (CD4+CD25+CD127-), CD4+ non-Tregs (CD4+CD25-), CD4 cells and CD8 cells. 4 combined kidney and bone marrow transplant recipients from the ITN036ST trial were included as patients, and samples were available only from these trial subjects. Healthy control blood was processed to PBMCs with a Ficoll density gradient and then cryopreserved, whereas patient PBMCs were collected both before and after transplant.

The receptor was isolated from a human patient who received a combined kidney and bone marrow transplant. It is possible that, after a transplant, some T cells come from the graft donor. Recombination joined TRBV19 with TRBJ2-7, with 13 middle bases fitting TRBD2. Sequenced material: CD4+ T cells from blood (PBMCs), taken 6 months after the transplant. CDR3 loop: CASNPGLAGAYEQYF. The DNA sequence reads TGTGCCAGTAACCCTGGACTAGCGGGGGCCTACGAGCAGTACTTC.